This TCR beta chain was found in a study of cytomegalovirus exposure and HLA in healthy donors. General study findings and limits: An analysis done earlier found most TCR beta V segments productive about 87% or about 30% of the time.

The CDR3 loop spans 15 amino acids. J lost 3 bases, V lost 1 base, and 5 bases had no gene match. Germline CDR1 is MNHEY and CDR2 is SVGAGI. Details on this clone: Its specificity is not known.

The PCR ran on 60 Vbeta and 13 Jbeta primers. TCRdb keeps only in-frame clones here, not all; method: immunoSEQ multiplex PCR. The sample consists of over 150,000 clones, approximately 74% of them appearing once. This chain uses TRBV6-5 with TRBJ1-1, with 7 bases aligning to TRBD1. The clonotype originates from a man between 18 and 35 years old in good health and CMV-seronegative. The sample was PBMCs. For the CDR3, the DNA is TGTGCCAGCAGTTACTACGTCACAGGGGACACTGAAGCTTTCTTT. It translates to CASSYYVTGDTEAFF.